The clone carrying this T cell receptor beta chain has more than one count but fewer than ten. Its antigen remains unknown. The data belong to a study of blood T cells in healthy people across ages. All donors came from Russia, were Caucasian and healthy, and spanned ages roughly 6 to 95. Every sample had a minimum of 6 million PBMCs isolated. Samples each had at least 5.5 micrograms of total RNA extracted. The J segment lost 7 bases and the V segment lost 5 bases, leaving 7 bases of the junction unmatched. CDR1 and CDR2 (germline): SEHNR, FQNEAQ (reference sequence). The CDR3 is made up of 15 amino acids. Findings of the study overall: The fall in TCR beta diversity per million T cells was roughly linear with age.

Then a second PCR, running about 6 to 12 cycles, was carried out with a sample-barcoded 5' primer and a J-beta primer mix. In TCRdb, the 5' RACE reads were re-called with MiXCR into one record per CDR3 protein. This sample has fewer than 950,000 distinct CDR3 sequences, with 36% found just once. This receptor was obtained from a man younger than 30 in good health. The chain combines TRBV7-9 with TRBJ2-1; 11 positions agree with TRBD2. Sequenced input: blood. This CDR3 is CASSGLAGELNEQFF. As DNA, the CDR3 is TGTGCCAGCAGCGGACTAGCGGGTGAACTTAATGAGCAGTTCTTC.